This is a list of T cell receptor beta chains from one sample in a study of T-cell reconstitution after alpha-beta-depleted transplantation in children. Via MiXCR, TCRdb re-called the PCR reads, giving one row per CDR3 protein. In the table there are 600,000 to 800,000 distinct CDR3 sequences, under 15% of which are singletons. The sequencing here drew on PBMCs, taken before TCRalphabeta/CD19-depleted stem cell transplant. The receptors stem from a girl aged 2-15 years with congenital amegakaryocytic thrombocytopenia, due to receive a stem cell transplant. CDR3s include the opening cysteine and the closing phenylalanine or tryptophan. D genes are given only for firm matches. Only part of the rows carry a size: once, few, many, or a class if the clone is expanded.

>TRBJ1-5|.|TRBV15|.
TGTGCCACCAGCAGAGATAATGGGCCTGAATACAATCAGCCCCAGCATTTT
CATSRDNGPEYNQPQHF
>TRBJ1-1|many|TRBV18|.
TGTGCCAGCTCACAGGTAGTGGACACTGAAGCTTTCTTT
CASSQVVDTEAFF
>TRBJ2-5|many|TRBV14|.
TGTGCCAGCAGTCGGACAGTCCAAGAGACCCAGTACTTC
CASSRTVQETQYF
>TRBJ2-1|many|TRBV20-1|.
TGCAGTGCTAGGGACTTGTCTACCTACAATGAGCAGTTCTTC
CSARDLSTYNEQFF
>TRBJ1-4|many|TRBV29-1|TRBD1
TGCAGCGCCAGGACAGGGGGCCGTAATGAAAAACTGTTTTTT
CSARTGGRNEKLFF
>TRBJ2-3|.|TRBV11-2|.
TGTGCCAGCAGCTTAGATGACCCCCACGGGTTAGATACGCAGTATTTT
CASSLDDPHGLDTQYF
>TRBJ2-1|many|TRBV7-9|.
TGTGCCAGCAGCTTAGTGATCGAGCAGTTCTTC
CASSLVIEQFF
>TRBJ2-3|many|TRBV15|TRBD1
TGTGCCACCAGCCCGGGACAGGGAAACACAGATACGCAGTATTTT
CATSPGQGNTDTQYF
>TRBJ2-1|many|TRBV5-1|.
TGCGCCAGCAGCTTACGGCCCAGGGGCAATAGGTATGAGCAGTTCTTC
CASSLRPRGNRYEQFF
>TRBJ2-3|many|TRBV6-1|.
TGTGCCAGCAGTGAAGGGGTCCATACGCAGTATTTT
CASSEGVHTQYF
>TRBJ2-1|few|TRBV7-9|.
TGTGCCAGCAGCTTAGGATTCGCGGATGAGCAGTTCTTC
CASSLGFADEQFF
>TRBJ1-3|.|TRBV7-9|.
TGTGCCAGCAGCGGTGAAAACTCTGGAAACACCATATATTTT
CASSGENSGNTIYF
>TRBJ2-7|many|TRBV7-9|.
TGTGCCAGCAGCCAACGGGACATTTCCTACGAGCAGTACTTC
CASSQRDISYEQYF
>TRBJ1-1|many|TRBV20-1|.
TGCAGTGCTTCCGAGGGGGGGAACACTGAAGCTTTCTTT
CSASEGGNTEAFF
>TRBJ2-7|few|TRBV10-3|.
TGTGCCATCAGTGAGCCCCTTGGGGACGCCTCTTACGAGCAGTACTTC
CAISEPLGDASYEQYF
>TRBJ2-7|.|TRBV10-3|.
TGTGCCATCAAAGGACTCAACGATGCCTACGAGCAGTACTTC
CAIKGLNDAYEQYF
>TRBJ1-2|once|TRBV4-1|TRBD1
TGCGCCAGCAGCCAAGTTACAGGGGCATTCTATGGCTACACCTTC
CASSQVTGAFYGYTF
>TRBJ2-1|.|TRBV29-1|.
TGCAGCGTTGGATTAGTCTCCTACAATGAGCAGTTCTTC
CSVGLVSYNEQFF
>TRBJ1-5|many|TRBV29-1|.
TGCAGCGTTGTTGGGGGGGGCAATCAGCCCCAGCATTTT
CSVVGGGNQPQHF
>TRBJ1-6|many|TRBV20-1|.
TGCAGTGCGACAGCTGATAATTCACCCCTCCACTTT
CSATADNSPLHF